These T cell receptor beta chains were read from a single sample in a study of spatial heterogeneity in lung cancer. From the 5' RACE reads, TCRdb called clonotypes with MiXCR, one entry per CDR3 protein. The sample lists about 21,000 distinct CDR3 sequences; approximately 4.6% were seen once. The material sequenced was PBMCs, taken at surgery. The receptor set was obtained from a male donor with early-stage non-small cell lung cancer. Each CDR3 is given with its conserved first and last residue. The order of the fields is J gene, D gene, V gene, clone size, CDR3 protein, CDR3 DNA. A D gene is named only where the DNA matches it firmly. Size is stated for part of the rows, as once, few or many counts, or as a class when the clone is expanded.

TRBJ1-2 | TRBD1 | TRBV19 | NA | CASNYGQGRNYGYTF | TGTGCCAGTAACTACGGACAGGGGAGGAACTATGGCTACACCTTC
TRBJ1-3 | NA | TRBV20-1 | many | CSARDRVTPGNTIYF | TGCAGTGCTAGAGATCGGGTCACTCCTGGAAACACCATATATTTT
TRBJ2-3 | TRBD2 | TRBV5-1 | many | CASSPQAGVPDTQYF | TGCGCCAGCAGCCCCCAAGCGGGAGTTCCAGATACGCAGTATTTT
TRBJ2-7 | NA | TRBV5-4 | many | CASSLEAGHLGEQYF | TGTGCCAGCAGCTTGGAGGCAGGGCATCTGGGGGAGCAGTACTTC
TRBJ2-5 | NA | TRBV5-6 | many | CASITMERGARETQYF | TGTGCCAGCATCACGATGGAGAGGGGGGCGAGGGAGACCCAGTACTTC
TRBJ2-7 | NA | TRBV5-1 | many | CASSLYGNYEQYF | TGCGCCAGCAGCTTGTATGGAAACTACGAGCAGTACTTC
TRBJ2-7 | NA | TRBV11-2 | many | CASSLERGSYEQYF | TGTGCCAGCAGCTTAGAGAGAGGATCTTACGAGCAGTACTTC
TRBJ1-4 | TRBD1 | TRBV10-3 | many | CAISDFGQGNEKLFF | TGTGCCATCAGTGACTTTGGACAGGGGAATGAAAAACTGTTTTTT
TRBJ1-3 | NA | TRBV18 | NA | CASSPDNLNTIYF | TGTGCCAGCTCCCCGGACAACTTAAACACCATATATTTT
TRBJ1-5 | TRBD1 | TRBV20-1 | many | CSARRTGMDQNQPQHF | TGCAGTGCTCGTAGGACAGGGATGGATCAGAATCAGCCCCAGCATTTT
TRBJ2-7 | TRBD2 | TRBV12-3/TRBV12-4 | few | CASSPTPGLASEQYF | TGTGCCAGCAGTCCAACGCCGGGACTAGCTTCCGAGCAGTACTTC
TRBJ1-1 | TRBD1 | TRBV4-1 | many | CASSQGRQGDTEAFF | TGCGCCAGCAGCCAAGGACGACAGGGGGACACTGAAGCTTTCTTT
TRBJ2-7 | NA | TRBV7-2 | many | CASSLATGTYEQYF | TGTGCCAGCAGCTTAGCGACGGGTACCTACGAGCAGTACTTC
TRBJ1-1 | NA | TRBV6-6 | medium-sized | CASGLAMNTEAFF | TGTGCCAGCGGGCTAGCCATGAACACTGAAGCTTTCTTT
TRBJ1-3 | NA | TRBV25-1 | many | CASSPQASGNTIYF | TGTGCCAGCAGTCCACAGGCCTCTGGAAACACCATATATTTT
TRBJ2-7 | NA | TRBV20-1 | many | CSARSTTALEQYF | TGCAGTGCTAGATCGACGACTGCGTTAGAGCAGTACTTC
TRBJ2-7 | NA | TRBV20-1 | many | CSARDDRSSYEQYF | TGCAGTGCTAGGGACGACAGGAGCTCCTACGAGCAGTACTTC
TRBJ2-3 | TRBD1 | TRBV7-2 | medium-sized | CASSLALTGTDTQYF | TGTGCCAGCAGCTTAGCACTGACAGGGACAGATACGCAGTATTTT
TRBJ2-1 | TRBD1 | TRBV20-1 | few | CSASRQGPYNEQFF | TGCAGTGCCAGCCGACAGGGACCCTACAATGAGCAGTTCTTC
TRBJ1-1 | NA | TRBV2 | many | CASSENWGTEAFF | TGTGCCAGCAGTGAGAATTGGGGCACTGAAGCTTTCTTT
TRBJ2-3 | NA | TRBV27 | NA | CASSLHFHTDTQYF | TGTGCCAGCAGTTTACACTTCCACACAGATACGCAGTATTTT
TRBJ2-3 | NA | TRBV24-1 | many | CATSDPLGEGTDTQYF | TGTGCCACCAGTGACCCCCTAGGGGAGGGCACAGATACGCAGTATTTT
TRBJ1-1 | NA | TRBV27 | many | CASRDGRKNTEAFF | TGTGCCAGCAGAGACGGACGGAAGAACACTGAAGCTTTCTTT
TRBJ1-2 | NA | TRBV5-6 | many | CASRQRSYGYTF | TGTGCCAGCAGGCAACGGAGCTATGGCTACACCTTC
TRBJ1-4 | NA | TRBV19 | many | CASRSGSNEKLFF | TGTGCCAGTAGGTCAGGGTCTAATGAAAAACTGTTTTTT
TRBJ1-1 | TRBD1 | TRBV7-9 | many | CASSLVQGATEAFF | TGTGCCAGCAGCTTAGTCCAGGGGGCCACTGAAGCTTTCTTT
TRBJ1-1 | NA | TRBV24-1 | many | CATSDFRGREAFF | TGTGCCACCAGTGATTTTCGGGGCAGGGAAGCTTTCTTT
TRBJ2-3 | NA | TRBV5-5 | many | CASSLGAGYTDTQYF | TGTGCCAGCAGCTTGGGGGCAGGCTACACAGATACGCAGTATTTT
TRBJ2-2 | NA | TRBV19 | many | CASSIDAVRNTGELFF | TGTGCCAGTAGTATCGACGCTGTCCGAAACACCGGGGAGCTGTTTTTT
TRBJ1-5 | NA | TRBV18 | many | CASSPRGSNQPQHF | TGTGCCAGCTCACCACGAGGAAGCAATCAGCCCCAGCATTTT
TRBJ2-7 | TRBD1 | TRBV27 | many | CASSSRDRAPYEQYF | TGTGCCAGCAGTAGCCGGGACAGGGCCCCCTACGAGCAGTACTTC
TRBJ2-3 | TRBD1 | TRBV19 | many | CASSPGQARTDTQYF | TGTGCCAGTAGCCCGGGACAGGCGAGGACAGATACGCAGTATTTT
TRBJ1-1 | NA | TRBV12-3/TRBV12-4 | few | CASTPGTEAFF | TGTGCCAGCACCCCCGGGACTGAAGCTTTCTTT
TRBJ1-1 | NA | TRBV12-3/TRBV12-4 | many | CASSFLGVNTEAFF | TGTGCCAGCAGTTTTTTAGGAGTGAACACTGAAGCTTTCTTT
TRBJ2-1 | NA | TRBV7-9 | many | CASSSSELSKTYNEQFF | TGTGCCAGCAGCTCAAGTGAGCTTTCAAAGACTTACAATGAGCAGTTCTTC
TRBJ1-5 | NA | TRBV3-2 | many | CASSQDRPLIQPQHF | TGTGCCAGCAGCCAAGATAGACCGCTTATTCAGCCCCAGCATTTT
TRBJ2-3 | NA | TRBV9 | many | CASSVEGNRADTQYF | TGTGCCAGCAGCGTAGAGGGGAACCGGGCAGATACGCAGTATTTT
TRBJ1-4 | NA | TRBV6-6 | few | CASSYGSGGEKLFF | TGTGCCAGCAGTTACGGCTCGGGGGGTGAAAAACTGTTTTTT
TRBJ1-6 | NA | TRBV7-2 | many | CASSVGTSPLHF | TGTGCCAGCAGCGTAGGGACTTCACCCCTCCACTTT
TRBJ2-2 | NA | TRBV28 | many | CASSLSSSLNTGELFF | TGTGCCAGCAGTTTATCTTCCTCCCTCAACACCGGGGAGCTGTTTTTT
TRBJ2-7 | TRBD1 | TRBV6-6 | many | CASKSGTGVRDEQYF | TGTGCCAGCAAATCCGGGACAGGGGTGAGGGACGAGCAGTACTTC
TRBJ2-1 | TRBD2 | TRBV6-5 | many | CASSPGLALEQFF | TGTGCCAGCAGCCCCGGACTAGCATTAGAGCAGTTCTTC
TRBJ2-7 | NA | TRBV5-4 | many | CASSRGAGYEQYF | TGTGCCAGCAGCCGGGGAGCCGGCTACGAGCAGTACTTC
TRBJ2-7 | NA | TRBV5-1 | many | CASSLAPGEQYF | TGCGCCAGCAGCTTGGCACCTGGCGAGCAGTACTTC
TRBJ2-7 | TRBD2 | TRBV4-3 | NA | CASSQDYRGIAGLYEQYF | TGCGCCAGCAGCCAAGATTATAGGGGAATAGCGGGCCTCTACGAGCAGTACTTC
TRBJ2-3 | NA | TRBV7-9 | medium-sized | CASSLIADTQYF | TGTGCCAGCAGCTTAATAGCAGATACGCAGTATTTT
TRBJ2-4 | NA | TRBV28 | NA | CASTSGTAKNIQYF | TGTGCCAGCACCTCCGGGACAGCCAAAAACATTCAGTACTTC
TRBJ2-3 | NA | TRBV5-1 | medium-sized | CASSLTTDTQYF | TGCGCCAGCAGCTTAACCACAGATACGCAGTATTTT
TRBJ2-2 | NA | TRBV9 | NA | CASKGETGELFF | TGTGCCAGCAAGGGGGAGACCGGGGAGCTGTTTTTT
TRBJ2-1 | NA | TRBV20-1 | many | CSARGVDSVSSYNEQFF | TGCAGTGCTAGAGGCGTGGATAGCGTGAGCTCCTACAATGAGCAGTTCTTC
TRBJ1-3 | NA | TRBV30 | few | CAWTRAPFSGNTIYF | TGTGCCTGGACCCGAGCCCCGTTTTCGGGAAACACCATATATTTT
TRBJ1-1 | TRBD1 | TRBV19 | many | CASSEGQGGTEAFF | TGTGCCAGTAGTGAAGGACAGGGCGGCACTGAAGCTTTCTTT